This record looks at one T cell receptor (beta chain) sequence and its context. Its antigen has not been determined. The record has no base qualities; no much larger clone is one base away. Libraries were built with 5' RACE. Reads for this sample came from a NextSeq 500. To correct for sequencing error and PCR bias, the TCR library protocol tagged individual cDNA molecules with unique molecular identifiers. Both TCR alpha and beta chains were sequenced, and tight co-correlation was observed between alpha and beta sequence abundances in each sample. In the paper's pipeline: Decombinator V4 was used to annotate the V gene, J gene and CDR3 of the TCR sequences. TCRs were defined as expanded if a significant change between any two time points was detected under a Poisson model with p below 0.0001. TCR abundances were normalised to the total number of TCRs sequenced per sample and were expressed as counts per million. TRAV1-2 paired with TRAJ12, TRAJ20 or TRAJ33 defined MAIT TCRs, while TRAV10 paired with TRAJ18 defined iNKT TCRs. VDJdb, accessed 1 November 2021, was searched for CMV, EBV and SARS-CoV-2 annotated TCRs, excluding TCRs annotated for multiple antigens. The raw public reads went through TCRdb reprocessing: fastp at Q25, MiXCR clone calling, in-frame beta chains kept. Every distinct CDR3 protein forms one entry, paired with its most common genes and DNA. For this entry, the V and J calls and clone size follow TCRdb and not the study's own pipeline. Here the sample has tens of thousands of distinct CDR3 sequences; approximately 9.9% occur a single time. The ten largest clonotypes hold less than 25% of the sample.

This sample was included in a study of early T cells in non-severe SARS-CoV-2 infection (dated by TCRdb to the early 2020s). Regarding the research as a whole: Because TCR sequencing was done on bulk RNA from unsorted whole blood, the alpha and beta chains could not be paired. The paper's findings and limits, for the study overall: VDJdb matching was skewed toward anti-spike CD8 responses and likely underestimated virus-specific expansions by missing private and CD4 specificities.

The study was a case-control design nested within a healthcare worker cohort in London, UK, with weekly nasopharyngeal swab PCR tests and blood sampling. Healthcare workers were recruited between 23 and 31 March 2020, during the week of the UK lockdown, and were followed weekly for up to 16 weeks. Between the V and J ends, shortened by 5 bases and 3 bases respectively, the junction contains 10 bases. In the germline V gene, CDR1 corresponds to MNHNS and CDR2 to SASEGT. There are 13 amino acids in the CDR3, from cysteine to phenylalanine inclusive. The retained sequence is limited to the CDR3, 39 bases, with the frame set at the first base.

The specimen was whole blood. The clonotype originates from an adult who was a healthcare worker with PCR-confirmed SARS-CoV-2 infection or an uninfected control (not recorded which). The receptor chain draws on TRBV6-1 and TRBJ1-2; the D gene identity is not certain. CDR3 reads: CASSTLIDYGYTF. The nucleotides are TGTGCCAGCAGTACACTAATCGACTATGGCTACACCTTC.